What follows are 12 T cell receptor beta chains derived from one specimen sequenced in a study of response to subunit inactivated influenza vaccine. TCRdb independently ran MiXCR on the RT-PCR reads; one entry per CDR3 protein. Seen here are a few hundred thousand distinct CDR3 sequences, less than 7.5% observed once, and the top ten hold around 13%. The material was PBMCs from blood, obtained less than 30 months after vaccination. The receptors shown here come from a man in his fifties or sixties who received an inactivated influenza vaccine.

Ten or more counts support this clonotype. This chain links TRBV24-1 with TRBJ2-2; TRBD1 agrees at 7 bases. The length of the CDR3 is 15 residues. Germline trimming cut 4 bases from V and 3 bases from J; bases unmatched to any gene: 4. Germline values: CDR1 KGHDR, CDR2 SFDVKD. This CDR3 is CATSEATGYTGELFF. DNA for the CDR3: TGTGCCACCAGTGAGGCGACAGGGTACACCGGGGAGCTGTTTTTT.

The chain employs TRBV21-1 and TRBJ1-1. TRBV21-1 is designated a pseudogene. This CDR3 spans 15 amino acids. As DNA, the CDR3 is TGTGCCAGCAGCAAAGATCTGGGAGGGAGCACTGAAGCTTTCTTT. This translates into CASSKDLGGSTEAFF.

This clonotype occurred a few times. The rearrangement uses TRBV13 and TRBJ1-1, with 11 bases matching TRBD1. Germline V lookup: CDR1 PRHDT, CDR2 FYEKMQ (reference sequence). V trimming: 5 bases; J trimming: 5 bases; junction bases outside the gene matches: 10. The CDR3 loop spans 16 amino acids. Written as DNA, the CDR3 is TGTGCCAGCAGCCGACGAGGACAGGGGGCAGGAACTGAAGCTTTCTTT. It yields the protein CASSRRGQGAGTEAFF. The full variable domain, rest sourced from reference TRBV13 and TRBJ1-1, is AAGVIQSPRHLIKEKRETATLKCYPIPRHDTVYWYQQGPGQDPQFLISFYEKMQSDKGSIPDRFSAQQFSDYHSELNMSSLELGDSALYFCASSRRGQGAGTEAFFGQGTRLTVV.

V usage is TRBV28 and J usage is TRBJ2-5; 10 bases are a match to TRBD2. The V gene end was trimmed by 3 bases and the J gene end by 0 bases; junction bases not matched to a gene: 4. CDR3 length: 16 amino acids. The germline V gene has CDR1 MDHEN and CDR2 SYDVKM. The CDR3 DNA reads as TGTGCCAGCAGTTTTGGACTAGCGGTAGACCAAGAGACCCAGTACTTC. Encoded protein: CASSFGLAVDQETQYF.

The V call is TRBV4-3, the J call TRBJ2-5; 7 nucleotides align to TRBD2. The germline gives CDR1 LGHNA, CDR2 YSLEER. The CDR3 extends over 16 amino acids. The J segment lost 3 bases and the V segment lost 4 bases, leaving 11 bases of the junction unmatched. CDR3 in DNA: TGCGCCAGCAGCCGAGAACCGGGACTAACGAAAGAGACCCAGTACTTC. Its translation: CASSREPGLTKETQYF.

This clonotype has at least ten counts. This chain joins TRBV20-1 and TRBJ2-2; D remains unclear. This CDR3 is 16 amino acids long. Trimming shortened V by 1 base and J by 4 bases, and 16 bases separated the two germline ends. The germline CDR1 and CDR2 sequences are DFQATT and SNEGSKA (reference sequence). The CDR3 protein is CSARAGSQPTTGELFF. CDR3 coding DNA: TGCAGTGCTAGAGCTGGGTCCCAACCAACCACCGGGGAGCTGTTTTTT.

The chain employs TRBV11-2 and TRBJ2-2, with no clear D. Looked up from germline, CDR1 is SGHAT and CDR2 is FQNNGV. CDR3 length equals 13 residues. The V and J ends lost 5 bases and 3 bases respectively, with 7 bases between them. CDR3 amino acids: CASSPQYTGELFF. The CDR3 DNA sequence: TGTGCCAGCAGCCCACAGTACACCGGGGAGCTGTTTTTT.

This clonotype was observed a handful of times. This chain joins TRBV9 and TRBJ2-2, with 7 bases matching TRBD1. CDR3 length equals 17 residues. Trimming at V came to 2 bases and at J to 6 bases, leaving 13 bases not matched to a gene. Germline assignment: CDR1 SGDLS and CDR2 YYNGEE. The CDR3, as DNA: TGTGCCAGCAGCGTCAACCCCGGACAGGTGCTTGCCGGGGAGCTGTTTTTT. Its protein product is CASSVNPGQVLAGELFF.

The table lists this clonotype with a few counts. CDR3 coding DNA: TGTGCCAGCAGCCCCGACAGGTCTTACTCTGGAAACACCATATATTTT. Its translation: CASSPDRSYSGNTIYF. J is TRBJ1-3 and V is TRBV6-1; maybe TRBD1 (6 bases). The CDR3 has 16 amino acids. Trimming left V 6 bases short and J 0 bases short, with 15 bases between. Germline V gene sequence: CDR1 MNHNS, CDR2 SASEGT.

A few counts support this clonotype. This chain joins TRBV20-1 and TRBJ2-5, with TRBD2 identical over 8 bases. Germline V CDR1 and CDR2: DFQATT, SNEGSKA (reference sequence). V shed 0 bases, J shed 4 bases, and the junction held 7 bases outside the gene matches. The CDR3 contains 15 residues. The CDR3 is CSARDPGGGGETQYF. CDR3 nucleotides: TGCAGTGCTAGAGATCCGGGAGGGGGTGGAGAGACCCAGTACTTC.

This clonotype was counted only a few times. V gene TRBV7-9 combines with J gene TRBJ2-5; D is perhaps TRBD2 (6 bases). Germline CDR1 is SEHNR and CDR2 is FQNEAQ (reference sequence). CDR3 length equals 13 residues. Trimming cost V 5 bases and J 5 bases, with 12 bases left between them. Here the CDR3 reads CASSRSGRETQYF. In DNA, the CDR3 is TGTGCCAGCAGCAGGTCAGGGAGGGAGACCCAGTACTTC.

Only a few counts were recorded for this clonotype. V is TRBV9 and J is TRBJ2-7; tentative D call: TRBD1 (5 bases). Germline-derived CDR1 and CDR2 are SGDLS and YYNGEE. CDR3 length: 14 residues. Between the trimmed V and J ends, which lost 1 base and 5 bases, there was a span of 13 bases. The CDR3, as DNA: TGTGCCAGCAGCGTATTCCAGGGCATGGACGAGCAGTACTTC. Protein sequence: CASSVFQGMDEQYF.